The source of this TCR beta chain is a study of Graves' ophthalmopathy and Graves' hyperthyroidism. Study-level points and caveats: Among thyroid clonotypes expanded above 0.001 frequency, most also appeared in blood.

The study amplified TCR beta CDR3 regions using RNA transcripts. The library came from an HTBI-primed first-round RT-PCR and a second-round multiplex PCR. TCRdb re-called the multiplex PCR reads through MiXCR, storing one row per CDR3 protein. The data show over 650,000 distinct CDR3 sequences, with about 41% seen just once and 3% to 4% held by the top ten. The V end lost 1 base, the J end lost 3 bases, and 13 bases lay between the germline ends. This CDR3 spans 17 amino acids. Germline V gives CDR1 SEHNR, CDR2 FQNEAQ (reference sequence). This clonotype was observed many times. What it recognizes is unknown.

The specimen was peripheral blood. The gene calls are TRBV7-9 and TRBJ2-6; perhaps TRBD1 as D (7 bases). The receptor's source is an adult man with Graves' ophthalmopathy. Written as DNA, the CDR3 is TGTGCCAGCAGCTTAGGACAGGGAGGTGTTGGGGCCAACGTCCTGACTTTC. Its protein is CASSLGQGGVGANVLTF.